The clone carrying this TCR beta chain was seen many times. Its antigen is not identified. This entry comes from a study of T cell repertoires in cytomegalovirus infection. Study-wide context: CMV epitopes used comprised recently identified HLA-C-restricted ones and well-studied HLA-B-restricted ones.

Study conclusions and caveats: Individuals carrying CMV plus the relevant HLA were identified by cumulative frequency of public TCR beta families.

MiXCR, run by TCRdb on the reads, gives a single entry per CDR3 protein. Here the sample spans 650,000 to 900,000 distinct CDR3 sequences, 30% to 35% being singletons. CDR3 length: 15 amino acids. V lost 4 bases, J lost 10 bases, and 21 bases lay in between. Germline V gives CDR1 SGHDT, CDR2 YYEEEE. Here the sequenced sample was cultured CD8+ T cells from PBMCs, taken from culture after CMV antigen stimulation. The chain couples TRBV5-6 to TRBJ1-5; D is uncertain. The receptor was isolated from a human donor in good health (CMV status not recorded). Some clones in this sample may be carry-over from other donors' samples. This CDR3 reads CASSTRTGPIRPQHF. The CDR3 region has the DNA TGTGCCAGCAGCACTAGGACCGGGCCAATACGACCCCAGCATTTT. Based on the CDR3 plus reference TRBV5-6 and TRBJ1-5, the full variable domain is DAGVTQSPTHLIKTRGQQVTLRCSPKSGHDTVSWYQQALGQGPQFIFQYYEEEERQRGNFPDRFSGHQFPNYSSELNVNALLLGDSALYLCASSTRTGPIRPQHFGDGTRLSIL.